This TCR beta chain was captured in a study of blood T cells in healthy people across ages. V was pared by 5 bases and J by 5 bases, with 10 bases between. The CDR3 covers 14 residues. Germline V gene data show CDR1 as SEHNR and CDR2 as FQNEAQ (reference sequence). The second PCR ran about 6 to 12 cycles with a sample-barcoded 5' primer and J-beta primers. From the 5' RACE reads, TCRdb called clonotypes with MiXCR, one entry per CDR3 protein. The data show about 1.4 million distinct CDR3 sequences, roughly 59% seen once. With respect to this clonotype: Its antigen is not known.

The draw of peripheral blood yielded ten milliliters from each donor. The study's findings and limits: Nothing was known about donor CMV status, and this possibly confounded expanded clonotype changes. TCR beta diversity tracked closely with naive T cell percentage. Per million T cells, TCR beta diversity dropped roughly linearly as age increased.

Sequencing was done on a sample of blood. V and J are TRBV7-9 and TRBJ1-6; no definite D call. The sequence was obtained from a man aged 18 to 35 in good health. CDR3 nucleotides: TGTGCCAGCAGCCCGGCAAGACATAATTCACCCCTCCACTTT. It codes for CASSPARHNSPLHF.